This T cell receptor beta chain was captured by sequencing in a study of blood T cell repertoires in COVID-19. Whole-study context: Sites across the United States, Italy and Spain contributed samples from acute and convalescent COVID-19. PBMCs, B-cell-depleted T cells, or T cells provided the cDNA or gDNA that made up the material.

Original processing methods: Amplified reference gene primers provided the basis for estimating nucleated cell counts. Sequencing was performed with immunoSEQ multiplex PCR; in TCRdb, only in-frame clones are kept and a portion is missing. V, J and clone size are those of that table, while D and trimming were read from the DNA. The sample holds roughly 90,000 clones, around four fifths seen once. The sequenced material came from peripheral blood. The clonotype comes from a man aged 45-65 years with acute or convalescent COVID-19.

The CDR3 bases are TGTGCCAGCAGTTCGACAGGGGGAAGGAACACTGAAGCTTTCTTT. Translation: CASSSTGGRNTEAFF. J is TRBJ1-1 and V is TRBV6-2 or TRBV6-3; TRBD1 aligns across 9 bases. V shed 4 bases, J shed 1 base, and the junction held 4 bases outside the gene matches. The germline V gene has CDR1 MNHEY and CDR2 SVGEGT. The CDR3 runs 15 residues.